This TCR beta chain was sequenced during a study of cytomegalovirus exposure and HLA in healthy donors. Study background: An analysis done earlier identified fewer than 140 million unique TCR beta sequences from approximately 180 million T cells.

PCR involved 60 Vbeta and 13 Jbeta primers. Produced via immunoSEQ multiplex PCR; TCRdb's table is partial and in-frame only. The sample includes roughly 120,000 clones, 76% of them seen just once. About this clone: No antigen is known for it.

The germline V gene has CDR1 SNHLY and CDR2 FYNNEI. The CDR3 has 13 amino acids. Trimming stripped 8 bases from V and 1 base from J, with 12 bases between. General study results and limits: Segments of the TCR beta V type were, in most cases, productive about 87% or about 30% of the time in an earlier analysis. The listing of 150 to 200 TCR beta chains classed them as cytomegalovirus-associated.

This TCR was sampled from a man younger than 45 in good health and CMV-seropositive. The chain joins TRBV2 to TRBJ2-7; weak D call: TRBD1 (5 bases). Specimen: PBMCs. CDR3 coding DNA: TGTGCCAGCGCAACTGGGGCATCCTACGAGCAGTACTTC. Residues: CASATGASYEQYF.